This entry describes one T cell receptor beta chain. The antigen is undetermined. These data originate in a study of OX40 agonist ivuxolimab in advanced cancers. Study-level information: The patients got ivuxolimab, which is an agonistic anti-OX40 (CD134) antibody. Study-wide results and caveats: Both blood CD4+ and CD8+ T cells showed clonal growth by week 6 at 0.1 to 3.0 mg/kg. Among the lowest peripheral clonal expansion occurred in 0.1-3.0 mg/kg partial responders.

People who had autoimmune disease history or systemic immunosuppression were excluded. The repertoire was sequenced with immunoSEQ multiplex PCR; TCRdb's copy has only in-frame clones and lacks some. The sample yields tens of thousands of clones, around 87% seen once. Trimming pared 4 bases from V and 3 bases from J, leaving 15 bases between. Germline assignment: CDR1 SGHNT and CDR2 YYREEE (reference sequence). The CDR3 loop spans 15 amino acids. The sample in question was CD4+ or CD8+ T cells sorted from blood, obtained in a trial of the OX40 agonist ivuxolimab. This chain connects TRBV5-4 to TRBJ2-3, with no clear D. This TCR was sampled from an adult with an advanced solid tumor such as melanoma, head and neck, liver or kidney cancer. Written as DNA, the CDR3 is TGTGCCAGCAGCCCACGGACGGGCCTTACAGATACGCAGTATTTT. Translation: CASSPRTGLTDTQYF.